The clone carrying this T cell receptor beta chain was seen a handful of times. The antigen is not known. The data were taken from a study of T cell responses to AZD1222 COVID-19 vaccine. Here immunoSEQ multiplex PCR was the method, and the copy in TCRdb shows in-frame clones only, minus some. Of roughly 67,000 clones listed, more than 70% were seen once; the top ten hold less than 20%. Overall study findings and caveats: Repertoire sampling was restricted to post-peak T cell response timepoints. Spike was spanned by vaccine-associated CD4 TCRs, which were dominant at 160-218 and 743-854. White British donors predominated, females outnumbered males, and clonal diversity was possibly underestimated. Spike-specific TCRs gained breadth and depth after people received two AZD1222 doses.

Germline assignment: CDR1 MNHNS and CDR2 SASEGT. V lost 2 bases to trimming and J lost 8 bases, with 14 bases between them. The CDR3 is made up of 14 amino acids. This specimen consisted of peripheral blood, obtained on day 0 of AZD1222 vaccination. The sequence was collected from an adult in good health. V is TRBV6-1 and J is TRBJ2-3; D is unresolved. CDR3 sequence: CASSEPFLKGTQYF. In DNA, the CDR3 is TGTGCCAGCAGTGAACCCTTTTTGAAGGGTACGCAGTATTTT.